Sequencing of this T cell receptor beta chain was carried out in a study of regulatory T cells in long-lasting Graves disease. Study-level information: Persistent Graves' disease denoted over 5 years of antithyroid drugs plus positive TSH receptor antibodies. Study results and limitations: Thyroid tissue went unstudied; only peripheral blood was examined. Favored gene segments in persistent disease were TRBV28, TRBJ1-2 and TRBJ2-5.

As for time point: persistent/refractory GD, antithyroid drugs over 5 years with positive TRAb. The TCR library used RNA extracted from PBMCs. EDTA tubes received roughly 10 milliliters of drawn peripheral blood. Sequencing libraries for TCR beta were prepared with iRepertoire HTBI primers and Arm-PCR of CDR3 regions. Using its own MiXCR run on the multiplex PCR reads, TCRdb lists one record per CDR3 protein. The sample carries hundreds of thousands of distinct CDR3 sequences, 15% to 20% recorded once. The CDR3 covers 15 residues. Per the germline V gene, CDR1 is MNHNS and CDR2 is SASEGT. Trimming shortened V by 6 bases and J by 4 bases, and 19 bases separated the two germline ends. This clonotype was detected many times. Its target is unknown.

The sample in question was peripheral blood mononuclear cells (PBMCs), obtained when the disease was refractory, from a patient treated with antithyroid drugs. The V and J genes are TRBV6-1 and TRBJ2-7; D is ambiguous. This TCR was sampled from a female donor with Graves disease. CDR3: CASRAARFPVYEQYF. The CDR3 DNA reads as TGTGCCAGCAGGGCTGCACGTTTTCCCGTTTACGAGCAGTACTTC.